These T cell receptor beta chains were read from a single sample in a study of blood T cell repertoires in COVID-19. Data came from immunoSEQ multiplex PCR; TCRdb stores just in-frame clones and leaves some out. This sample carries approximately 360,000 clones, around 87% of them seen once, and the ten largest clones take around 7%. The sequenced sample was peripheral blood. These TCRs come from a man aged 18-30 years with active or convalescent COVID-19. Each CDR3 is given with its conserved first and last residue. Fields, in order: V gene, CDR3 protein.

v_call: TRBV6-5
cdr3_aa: CASSRTGDTEAFF

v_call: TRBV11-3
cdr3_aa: CASSLGPGRIGNTIYF

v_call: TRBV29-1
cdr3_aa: CSVESQVGGYTF

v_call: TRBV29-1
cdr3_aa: CSVRTGSEKLFF

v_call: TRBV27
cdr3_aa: CASSLGGNYGYTF

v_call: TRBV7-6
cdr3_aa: CASSKGTSGAYNEQFF

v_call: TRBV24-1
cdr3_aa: CATSDGRVGNTQYF

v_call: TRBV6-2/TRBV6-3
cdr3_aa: CASSSLRGAYPYEQYF

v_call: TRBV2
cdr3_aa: CASEDSSYNSPLHF

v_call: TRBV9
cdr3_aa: CASSVVGTVMNTGELFF

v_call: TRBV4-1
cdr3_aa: CASSPGQITGELFF

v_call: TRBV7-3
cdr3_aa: CASSLTPSSGANVLTF

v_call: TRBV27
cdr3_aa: CASSRSGTGVEKLFF

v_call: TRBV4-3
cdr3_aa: CASSQDQGNEQYF

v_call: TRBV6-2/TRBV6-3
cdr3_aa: CASSYSTSGRAKFDTGELFF

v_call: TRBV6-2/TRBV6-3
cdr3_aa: CASSYSTRGLVETQYF

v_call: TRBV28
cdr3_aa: CASSLTRAFF

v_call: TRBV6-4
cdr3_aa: CATRRDTSNYGYTF

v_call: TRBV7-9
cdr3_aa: CASSLAQISGNTIYF

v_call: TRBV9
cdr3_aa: CASTRGGVNTEAFF

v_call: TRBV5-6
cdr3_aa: CASSFLSGGSYNEQFF

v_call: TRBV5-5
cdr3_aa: CASSLGPGTSGLIYEQYF

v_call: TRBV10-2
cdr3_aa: CASSDTFYEQYF

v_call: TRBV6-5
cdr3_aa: CASGQNIQYF

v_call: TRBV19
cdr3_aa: CASSRLGVEAGNTIYF

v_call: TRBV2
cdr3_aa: CASSARSSTDTQYF